These 19 T cell receptor beta chains came from one sample sequenced in a study of blood T cell repertoires in COVID-19. Sequencing used immunoSEQ multiplex PCR; TCRdb keeps in-frame clones, though not all of them. The top ten clones hold 3% to 4.5% of a sample with 90,000 to 150,000 clones, approximately 81% of them seen once. The specimen sequenced was peripheral blood. These TCRs come from a woman of 80 years or more with acute or convalescent COVID-19.

The chain is built from TRBV2 and TRBJ2-3, with TRBD2 matching 8 bases. Germline V CDR1 and CDR2: SNHLY, FYNNEI. Trimming removed 4 bases from V and 6 bases from J; junction bases left unmatched: 9. The CDR3 covers 15 residues. The CDR3 DNA reads TGTGCCAGCAGTGTGGGTAGCGGGATCTTCGATACGCAGTATTTT. Translated: CASSVGSGIFDTQYF.

V gene TRBV11-1 combines with J gene TRBJ1-5; D possibly corresponds to TRBD1 (5 bases). The germline V and J ends were trimmed by 3 bases and 4 bases, with 7 bases remaining between them. The CDR3 loop spans 13 amino acids. Germline CDR1 SGHAT, CDR2 FQDESV (reference sequence). This chain's CDR3 is CASSFGGNQPQHF. The CDR3 DNA reads as TGTGCCAGCAGCTTCGGGGGAAATCAGCCCCAGCATTTT.

The rearrangement joins TRBV27 to TRBJ1-2; weak D call: TRBD1 (5 bases). CDR1 is MNHEY, CDR2 SMNVEV, per germline (reference sequence). Trimming took 5 bases from V and 4 from J, leaving 17 bases between them. The CDR3 loop spans 15 amino acids. The CDR3 region is CASSHSREGLYGYTF. In DNA form, the CDR3 reads TGTGCCAGCAGTCACTCAAGGGAGGGGCTCTATGGCTACACCTTC.

This clone was seen more than once but under ten times. The V gene is TRBV6-6, the J gene TRBJ1-1; 7 bases align to TRBD1. This CDR3 is built from 13 residues. Per germline, CDR1 MNHNY and CDR2 SVGAGI (reference sequence). V shed 5 bases and J 5 bases; nucleotides not matched to a gene: 5. In DNA form, the CDR3 reads TGTGCCAGCAGTCGACAGGGATCTACTGAAGCTTTCTTT. Protein sequence: CASSRQGSTEAFF.

The J gene is TRBJ2-2, the V gene TRBV4-1, with D perhaps matching TRBD1 (5 bases). This CDR3 comprises 16 residues. Germline V gene lookup returns CDR1 MGHRA and CDR2 YSYEKL. V shed 0 bases and J shed 6 bases, with 14 bases lying between them. Written as DNA, the CDR3 is TGCGCCAGCAGCCAAGAGCCAGGGTATATTTCCGGGGAGCTGTTTTTT. Protein: CASSQEPGYISGELFF.

The chain couples TRBV5-8 to TRBJ1-1; a possible D gene is TRBD1 (5 bases). This CDR3 has 17 residues. Germline V CDR1 and CDR2: SGHTS, YDEGEE. V lost 2 bases and J 5 bases, leaving 22 bases between the germline ends. In nucleotides, the CDR3 is TGTGCCAGCAGCTTCCGGGGGATTGGGTGGGGTGAAACTGAAGCTTTCTTT. It translates to CASSFRGIGWGETEAFF. Combining the CDR3 with reference TRBV5-8 and TRBJ1-1 gives the whole variable domain EAGVTQSPTHLIKTRGQQATLRCSPISGHTSVYWYQQALGLGLQFLLWYDEGEERNRGNFPPRFSGRQFPNYSSELNVNALELEDSALYLCASSFRGIGWGETEAFFGQGTRLTVV.

This clone was seen at least ten times. This chain uses TRBV4-1 with TRBJ1-5; perhaps TRBD1 as D (6 bases). Germline V gene data show CDR1 as MGHRA and CDR2 as YSYEKL. Between the trimmed V and J ends, which lost 4 bases and 6 bases, there was a span of 13 bases. CDR3 length: 14 amino acids. CDR3 sequence reads: CASSPAGAGQPQHF. The CDR3 nucleotides read TGCGCCAGCAGCCCCGCGGGGGCGGGTCAGCCCCAGCATTTT.

This clone appeared once. The chain couples TRBV2 to TRBJ2-5; 7 bases align to TRBD1. Germline V gene lookup returns CDR1 SNHLY and CDR2 FYNNEI. V shed 5 bases and J 3 bases; nucleotides not matched to a gene: 6. The CDR3 is 14 amino acids. The CDR3 reads CASSPGTAEETQYF. CDR3 in DNA: TGTGCCAGCAGTCCCGGGACAGCCGAAGAGACCCAGTACTTC.

V and J are TRBV6-5 and TRBJ1-1; D might be TRBD1 (5 bases). V was clipped by 0 bases and J by 10 bases, with 15 bases between them. The germline CDR1 and CDR2 sequences are MNHEY and SVGAGI. The CDR3 extends over 14 amino acids. The DNA for the CDR3 is TGTGCCAGCAGTTACTCGACCAGGGAAGATGGAGCTTTCTTT. It is translated as CASSYSTREDGAFF.

This clone has only one observation. The chain recombines TRBV29-1 with TRBJ1-2; 12 bases are a match to TRBD1. The V gene's germline CDR1 is SQVTM and CDR2 ANQGSEA. V gave up 5 bases and J gave up 2 bases; unmatched junction bases: 15. This CDR3 comprises 18 residues. The CDR3 region has the DNA TGCAGCGTTCCCCCCTCCCCGGGACAGGGGGCGCTCAACTATGGCTACACCTTC. As protein: CSVPPSPGQGALNYGYTF. Full variable domain (remainder filled in from reference TRBV29-1 and TRBJ1-2): SAVISQKPSRDICQRGTSLTIQCQVDSQVTMMFWYRQQPGQSLTLIATANQGSEATYESGFVIDKFPISRPNLTFSTLTVSNMSPEDSSIYLCSVPPSPGQGALNYGYTFGSGTRLTVV.

V and J are TRBV7-2 and TRBJ2-1; 8 positions match TRBD2. CDR3 length: 15 residues. The J segment lost 3 bases and the V segment lost 6 bases, leaving 7 bases of the junction unmatched. CDR1 and CDR2 (germline): SGHTA, FQGNSA. CDR3 in DNA: TGTGCCAGCAGATCGAGCGGGGGACTCTACAATGAGCAGTTCTTC. It yields the protein CASRSSGGLYNEQFF.

The chain has TRBV24-1 and TRBJ2-1; 9 bases align to TRBD1. The CDR3 extends over 19 amino acids. CDR1 and CDR2 (germline): KGHDR, SFDVKD. J was trimmed by 5 bases and V by 2 bases; bases with no gene match: 15. CDR3 protein: CATSDSLGTGRPGHNEQFF. The CDR3 DNA reads TGTGCCACCAGTGATTCTCTCGGGACAGGGAGGCCTGGACACAATGAGCAGTTCTTC.

This clone was observed a few times. This chain uses TRBV28 with TRBJ1-1, with D tentatively TRBD1 (6 bases). From germline, CDR1 is MDHEN and CDR2 SYDVKM. Trimming left V 1 base short and J 4 bases short, with 10 bases between. This CDR3 comprises 14 residues. This CDR3 reads CASSLFRGGTEAFF. The CDR3 nucleotides read TGTGCCAGCAGTTTATTTAGGGGGGGCACTGAAGCTTTCTTT.

The chain recombines TRBV29-1 with TRBJ2-1, with 9 bases fitting TRBD1. The length of the CDR3 is 14 residues. Trimming cost V 3 bases and J 6 bases; bases outside gene matches: 6. CDR1 and CDR2 (germline): SQVTM, ANQGSEA. The CDR3 nucleotides are TGCAGCGTTGACCTGGACAGGGGTACCAATGAGCAGTTCTTC. Its translation is CSVDLDRGTNEQFF.

The rearrangement joins TRBV5-1 to TRBJ1-1; TRBD1 matches 8 bases. This CDR3 spans 15 amino acids. Germline-derived CDR1 and CDR2 are SGHRS and YFSETQ. Trimming took 4 bases from V and 4 from J; bases not matched to a gene: 9. The CDR3 DNA reads as TGCGCCAGCAGCCCGACGGACAGGGACGCCACTGAAGCTTTCTTT. Its translation is CASSPTDRDATEAFF.

V and J are TRBV16 and TRBJ2-7; 11 nucleotides align to TRBD1. The germline V gene has CDR1 KGHSY and CDR2 FQNENV. There are 16 residues in the CDR3. The junction had 7 bases not matched to a gene; V was cut back by 0 bases and J by 6 bases. CDR3 region: CASSQSIGDRGGEQYF. The CDR3 DNA sequence: TGTGCCAGCAGCCAATCGATTGGGGACAGGGGGGGCGAGCAGTACTTC.

The chain employs TRBV7-3 and TRBJ2-3, with D maybe TRBD1 (5 bases). Germline values: CDR1 SGHTA, CDR2 FQGTGA. Trimming cost V 5 bases and J 0 bases, with 18 bases left between them. There are 17 residues in the CDR3. The CDR3 is CASSPSAVGPSTDTQYF. CDR3 DNA sequence: TGTGCCAGCAGCCCCTCGGCGGTGGGGCCGAGCACAGATACGCAGTATTTT.

This clone has a single count. The V and J genes are TRBV5-6 and TRBJ2-4, with D unclear. The germline V and J ends were trimmed by 1 base and 0 bases, with 5 bases remaining between them. CDR1 SGHDT and CDR2 YYEEEE come from the germline V gene. CDR3 length equals 14 residues. The CDR3 DNA reads TGTGCCAGCAGCTTGCGAGTAGCCAAAAACATTCAGTACTTC. Translated, it gives CASSLRVAKNIQYF.

This clone has only one observation. This sample includes further DNA sequences coding for the same CDR3. The chain recombines TRBV24-1 with TRBJ2-3, with D unresolved. The germline V gene encodes CDR1 KGHDR and CDR2 SFDVKD. Trimming stripped 7 bases from V and 0 bases from J, with 4 bases between. The CDR3 spans 12 residues. The CDR3 DNA reads TGTGCCACCAGCTCTAGCACAGATACGCAGTATTTT. This gives the protein CATSSSTDTQYF.